This T cell receptor (beta chain) was captured by sequencing in a study of blood T cell repertoires in COVID-19. Study overall: Sites across the United States, Italy and Spain contributed samples from acute and convalescent COVID-19. Sources were T cells, B-cell-depleted T cells, or PBMCs; the material itself was cDNA or gDNA.

The CDR3 sequence is 14 residues long. V lost 6 bases and J 4 bases, leaving 10 bases between the germline ends. Germline values: CDR1 LNHDA, CDR2 SQIVND (reference sequence). In the source study's methods: Estimates of nucleated cell counts were drawn from the amplification of reference gene primers. Method: immunoSEQ multiplex PCR; TCRdb's copy keeps in-frame clones and lacks some. V, J and clone size derive from that table, while D and trimming were established from the DNA sequence. The profile shows 65,000 to 80,000 clones, 80% to 90% of them singletons. The J gene is TRBJ1-6, the V gene TRBV19, with unresolved D. This clonotype was obtained from a man younger than 45 with acute or convalescent COVID-19. Specimen: peripheral blood. The CDR3 loop reads CASRGGPYNSPLHF. The CDR3 DNA sequence: TGTGCCAGTAGAGGAGGGCCTTATAATTCACCCCTCCACTTT. Full variable domain (missing parts from reference TRBV19 and TRBJ1-6): DGGITQSPKYLFRKEGQNVTLSCEQNLNHDAMYWYRQDPGQGLRLIYYSQIVNDFQKGDIAEGYSVSREKKESFPLTVTSAQKNPTAFYLCASRGGPYNSPLHFGNGTRLTVT.